The entry below gives a single TCR beta chain sequence along with its context. V shed 7 bases and J 1 base; nucleotides not matched to a gene: 7. The CDR3 contains 17 residues. Per germline, CDR1 LNHDA and CDR2 SQIVND (reference sequence). These data belong to a study of cytomegalovirus exposure and HLA in healthy donors. Primers included in the PCR were 60 Vbeta and 13 Jbeta primers. TCRdb's copy holds only in-frame clones and misses some; the assay was immunoSEQ multiplex PCR. The sample has just under 70,000 clones, about 81% seen once. The chain joins TRBV19 to TRBJ2-6; 10 bases line up with TRBD1. Sequencing was performed on PBMCs. This TCR came from a human donor in good health. The CDR3 nucleotides read TGTGCCAGTAACAGACAGGGGGCTCGGTCTGGGGCCAACGTCCTGACTTTC. It specifies CASNRQGARSGANVLTF.